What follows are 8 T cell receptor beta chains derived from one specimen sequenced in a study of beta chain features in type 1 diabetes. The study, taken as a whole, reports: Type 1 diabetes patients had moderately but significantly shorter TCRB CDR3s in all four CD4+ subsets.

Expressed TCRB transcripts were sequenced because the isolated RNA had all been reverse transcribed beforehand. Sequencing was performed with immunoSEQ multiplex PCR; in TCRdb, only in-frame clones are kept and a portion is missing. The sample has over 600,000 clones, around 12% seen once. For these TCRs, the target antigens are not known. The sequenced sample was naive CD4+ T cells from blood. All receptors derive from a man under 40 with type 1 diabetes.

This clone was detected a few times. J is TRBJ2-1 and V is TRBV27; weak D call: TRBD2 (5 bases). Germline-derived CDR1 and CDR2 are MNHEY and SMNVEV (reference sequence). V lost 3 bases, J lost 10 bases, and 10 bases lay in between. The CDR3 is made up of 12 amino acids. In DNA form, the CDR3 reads TGTGCCAGCAGTTTCGCCCCGGGGGAGCAGTTCTTC. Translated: CASSFAPGEQFF.

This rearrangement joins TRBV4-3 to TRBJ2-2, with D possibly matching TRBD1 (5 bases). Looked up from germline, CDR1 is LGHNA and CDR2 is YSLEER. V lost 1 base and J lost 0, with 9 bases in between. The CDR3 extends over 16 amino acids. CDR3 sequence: CASSQVGAPNTGELFF. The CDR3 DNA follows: TGCGCCAGCAGCCAAGTTGGGGCGCCGAACACCGGGGAGCTGTTTTTT.

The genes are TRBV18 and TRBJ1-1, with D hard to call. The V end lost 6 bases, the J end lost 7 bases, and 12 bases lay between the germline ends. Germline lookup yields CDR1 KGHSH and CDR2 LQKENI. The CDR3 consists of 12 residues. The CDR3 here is CASSSPGVEAFF. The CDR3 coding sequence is TGTGCCAGCTCCTCACCCGGGGTTGAAGCTTTCTTT.

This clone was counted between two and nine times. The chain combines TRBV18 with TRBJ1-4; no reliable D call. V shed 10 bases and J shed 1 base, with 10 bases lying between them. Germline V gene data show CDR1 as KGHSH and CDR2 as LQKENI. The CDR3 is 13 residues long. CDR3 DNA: TGTGCCACCCGCTCTCTAACTAATGAAAAACTGTTTTTT. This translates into CATRSLTNEKLFF. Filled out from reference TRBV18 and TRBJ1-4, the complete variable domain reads NAGVMQNPRHLVRRRGQEARLRCSPMKGHSHVYWYRQLPEEGLKFMVYLQKENIIDESGMPKERFSAEFPKEGPSILRIQQVVRGDSAAYFCATRSLTNEKLFFGSGTQLSVL.

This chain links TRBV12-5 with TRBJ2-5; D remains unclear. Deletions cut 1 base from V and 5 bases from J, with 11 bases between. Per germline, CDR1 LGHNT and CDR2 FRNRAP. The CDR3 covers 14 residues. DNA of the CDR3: TGTGCTAGTGGTTTGGGGGTGGGTCGTGAGACCCAGTACTTC. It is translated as CASGLGVGRETQYF. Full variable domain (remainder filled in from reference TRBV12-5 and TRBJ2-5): DARVTQTPRHKVTEMGQEVTMRCQPILGHNTVFWYRQTMMQGLELLAYFRNRAPLDDSGMPKDRFSAEMPDATLATLKIQPSEPRDSAVYFCASGLGVGRETQYFGPGTRLLVL.

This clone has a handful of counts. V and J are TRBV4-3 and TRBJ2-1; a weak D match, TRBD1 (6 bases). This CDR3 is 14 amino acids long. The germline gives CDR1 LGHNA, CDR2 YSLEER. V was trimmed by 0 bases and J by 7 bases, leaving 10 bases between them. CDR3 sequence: CASSQDRGMNEQFF. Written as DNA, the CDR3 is TGCGCCAGCAGCCAAGACAGGGGTATGAATGAGCAGTTCTTC.

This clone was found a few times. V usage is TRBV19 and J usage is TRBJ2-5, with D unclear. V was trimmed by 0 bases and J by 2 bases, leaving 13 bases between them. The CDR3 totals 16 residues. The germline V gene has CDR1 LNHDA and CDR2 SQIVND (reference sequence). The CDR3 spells CASSIEKGTDQETQYF. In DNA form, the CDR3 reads TGTGCCAGTAGTATAGAGAAGGGTACCGATCAAGAGACCCAGTACTTC.

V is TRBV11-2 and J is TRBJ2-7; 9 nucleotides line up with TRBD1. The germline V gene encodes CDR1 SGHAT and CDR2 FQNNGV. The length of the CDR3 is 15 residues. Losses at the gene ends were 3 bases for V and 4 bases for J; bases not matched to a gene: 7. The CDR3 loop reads CASSFTGGAWYEQYF. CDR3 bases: TGTGCCAGCAGCTTTACAGGGGGCGCCTGGTACGAGCAGTACTTC. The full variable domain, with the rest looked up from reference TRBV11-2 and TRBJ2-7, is EAGVAQSPRYKIIEKRQSVAFWCNPISGHATLYWYQQILGQGPKLLIQFQNNGVVDDSQLPKDRFSAERLKGVDSTLKIQPAKLEDSAVYLCASSFTGGAWYEQYFGPGTRLTVT.